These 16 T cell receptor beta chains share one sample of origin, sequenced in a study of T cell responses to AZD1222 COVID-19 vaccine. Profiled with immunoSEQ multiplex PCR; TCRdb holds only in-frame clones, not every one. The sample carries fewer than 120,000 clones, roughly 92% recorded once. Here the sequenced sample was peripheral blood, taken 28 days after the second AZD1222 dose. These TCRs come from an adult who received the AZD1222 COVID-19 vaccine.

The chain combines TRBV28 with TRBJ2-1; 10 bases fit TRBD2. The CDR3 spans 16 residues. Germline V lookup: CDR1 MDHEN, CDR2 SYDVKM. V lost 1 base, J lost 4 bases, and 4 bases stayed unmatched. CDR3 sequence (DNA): TGTGCCAGCAGTTTATTTGGTAGCGGGGGGTACAATGAGCAGTTCTTC. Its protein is CASSLFGSGGYNEQFF.

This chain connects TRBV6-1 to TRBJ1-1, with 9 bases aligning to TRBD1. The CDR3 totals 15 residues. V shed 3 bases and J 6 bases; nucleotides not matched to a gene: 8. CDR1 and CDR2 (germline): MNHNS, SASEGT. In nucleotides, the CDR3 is TGTGCCAGCAGTGACACAGGGGGCGGGAGCTCTGAAGCTTTCTTT. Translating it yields CASSDTGGGSSEAFF.

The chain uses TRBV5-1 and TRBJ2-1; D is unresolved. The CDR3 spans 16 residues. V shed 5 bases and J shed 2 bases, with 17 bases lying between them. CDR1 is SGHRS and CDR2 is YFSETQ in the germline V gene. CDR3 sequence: CASRANYRDTYNEQFF. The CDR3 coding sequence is TGCGCCAGCAGGGCGAATTATCGAGACACCTACAATGAGCAGTTCTTC. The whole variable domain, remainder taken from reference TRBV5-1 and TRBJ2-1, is KAGVTQTPRYLIKTRGQQVTLSCSPISGHRSVSWYQQTPGQGLQFLFEYFSETQRNKGNFPGRFSGRQFSNSRSEMNVSTLELGDSALYLCASRANYRDTYNEQFFGPGTRLTVL.

The CDR3 DNA follows: TGTGCCAGCAGACCAGTTAGACAGTTGAACACTGAAGCTTTCTTT. Translating gives CASRPVRQLNTEAFF. The V gene is TRBV7-8, the J gene TRBJ1-1; D perhaps matches TRBD1 (5 bases). Germline CDR1 reads SGHVS; CDR2 reads FQNEAQ. The CDR3 length is 15 residues. V shed 6 bases and J shed 0 bases, with 14 bases lying between them.

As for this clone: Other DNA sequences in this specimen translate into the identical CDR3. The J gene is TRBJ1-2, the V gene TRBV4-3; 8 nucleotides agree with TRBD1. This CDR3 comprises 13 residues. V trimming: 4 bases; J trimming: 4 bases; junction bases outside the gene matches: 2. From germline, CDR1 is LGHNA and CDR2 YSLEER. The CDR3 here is CASSLGQGYGYTF. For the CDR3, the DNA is TGCGCCAGCAGCCTTGGACAGGGCTATGGCTACACCTTC.

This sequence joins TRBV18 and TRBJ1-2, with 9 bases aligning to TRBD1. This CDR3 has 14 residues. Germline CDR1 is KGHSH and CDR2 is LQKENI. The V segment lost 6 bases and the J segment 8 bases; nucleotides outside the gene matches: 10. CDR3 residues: CASSAFPGQGGYTF. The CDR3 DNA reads TGTGCCAGCTCGGCCTTCCCGGGACAGGGAGGCTACACCTTC.

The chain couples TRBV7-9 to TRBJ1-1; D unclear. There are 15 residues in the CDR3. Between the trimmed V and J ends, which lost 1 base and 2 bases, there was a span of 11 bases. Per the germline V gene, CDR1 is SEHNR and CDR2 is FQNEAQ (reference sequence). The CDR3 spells CASSLGLIGNTEAFF. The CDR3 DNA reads TGTGCCAGCAGCTTAGGGCTAATTGGTAACACTGAAGCTTTCTTT.

The CDR3 region is CASSFTGTGLEQYF. The DNA for the CDR3 is TGTGCCAGCAGCTTCACCGGGACAGGCCTCGAGCAGTACTTC. The chain couples TRBV7-2 to TRBJ2-7; 8 positions agree with TRBD1. J lost 6 bases, V lost 3 bases, and 7 bases had no gene match. The CDR3 is 14 amino acids. Germline values: CDR1 SGHTA, CDR2 FQGNSA. Filled out from reference TRBV7-2 and TRBJ2-7, the complete variable domain reads GAGVSQSPSNKVTEKGKDVELRCDPISGHTALYWYRQSLGQGLEFLIYFQGNSAPDKSGLPSDRFSAERTGGSVSTLTIQRTQQEDSAVYLCASSFTGTGLEQYFGPGTRLTVT.

DNA of the CDR3: TGTGCCAGCAGCTTTGTGCGTGATCAGCCCCAGCATTTT. Amino acid sequence: CASSFVRDQPQHF. The chain uses TRBV7-9 and TRBJ1-5; no firm D call. Trimming took off 3 bases at V and 5 bases at J, with 8 bases between the two ends. Germline V gene sequence: CDR1 SEHNR, CDR2 FQNEAQ (reference sequence). The CDR3 covers 13 residues.

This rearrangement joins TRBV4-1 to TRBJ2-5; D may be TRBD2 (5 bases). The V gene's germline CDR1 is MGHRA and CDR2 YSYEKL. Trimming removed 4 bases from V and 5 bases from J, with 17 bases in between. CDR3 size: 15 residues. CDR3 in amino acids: CASSLIIREWETQYF. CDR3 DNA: TGCGCCAGCAGCCTTATAATAAGGGAGTGGGAGACCCAGTACTTC.

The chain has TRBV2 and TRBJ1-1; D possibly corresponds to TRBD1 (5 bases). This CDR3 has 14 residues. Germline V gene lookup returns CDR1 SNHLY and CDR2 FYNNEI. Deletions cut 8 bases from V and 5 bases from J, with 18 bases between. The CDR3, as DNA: TGTGCCAGCTACGGTGGACAAGTGGAGACTGAAGCTTTCTTT. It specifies CASYGGQVETEAFF.

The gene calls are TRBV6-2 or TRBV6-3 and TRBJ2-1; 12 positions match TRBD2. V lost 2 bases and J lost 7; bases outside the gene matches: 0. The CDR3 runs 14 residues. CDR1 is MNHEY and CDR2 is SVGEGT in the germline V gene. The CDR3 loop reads CASSYGLAGNEQFF. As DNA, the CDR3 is TGTGCCAGCAGTTACGGACTAGCGGGGAATGAGCAGTTCTTC.

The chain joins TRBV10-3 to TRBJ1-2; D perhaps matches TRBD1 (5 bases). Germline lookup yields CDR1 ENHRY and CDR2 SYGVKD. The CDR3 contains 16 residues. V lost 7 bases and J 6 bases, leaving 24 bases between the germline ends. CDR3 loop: CAITPAGGGDTHGYTF. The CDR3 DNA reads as TGTGCCATCACTCCCGCCGGGGGAGGGGATACTCATGGCTACACCTTC.

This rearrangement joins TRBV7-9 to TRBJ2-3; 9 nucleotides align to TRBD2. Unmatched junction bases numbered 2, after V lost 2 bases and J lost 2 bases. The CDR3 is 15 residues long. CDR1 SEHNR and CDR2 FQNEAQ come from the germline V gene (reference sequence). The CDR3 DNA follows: TGTGCCAGCAGCTTAATAGCGGGGGACACAGATACGCAGTATTTT. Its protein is CASSLIAGDTDTQYF.

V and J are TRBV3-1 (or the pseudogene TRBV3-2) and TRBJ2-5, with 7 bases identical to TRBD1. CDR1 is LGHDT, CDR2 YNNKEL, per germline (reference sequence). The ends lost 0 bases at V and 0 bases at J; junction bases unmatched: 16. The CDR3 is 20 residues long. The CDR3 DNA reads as TGTGCCAGCAGCCAAGAAGAGATCGGGGACAGCCAGACGTACCAAGAGACCCAGTACTTC. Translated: CASSQEEIGDSQTYQETQYF.

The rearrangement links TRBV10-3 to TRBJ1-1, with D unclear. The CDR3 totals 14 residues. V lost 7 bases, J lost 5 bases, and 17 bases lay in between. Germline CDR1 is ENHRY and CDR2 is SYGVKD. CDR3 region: CAINLSGPGTEAFF. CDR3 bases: TGTGCCATCAACCTGTCGGGCCCGGGGACTGAAGCTTTCTTT.